Described below is a single T cell receptor beta chain sequence and its context. Its antigen is still unknown. This entry is derived from a study of cytomegalovirus exposure and HLA in healthy donors. Study-level information: Of the donors genotyped, several hundred in all, about 80% fell in the Caucasian-associated ancestry cluster. Study findings and constraints: From TCR beta sequences, most subjects' HLA-A and HLA-B alleles were reportedly predicted accurately. Presence/absence analysis assumed near-uniform sequencing depth across donors.

PCR used 60 Vbeta primers and 13 Jbeta primers. Measured with immunoSEQ multiplex PCR; TCRdb has only the in-frame clones, and not every one. This repertoire shows about 160,000 clones, 85% found once; its top ten account for 2% to 2.5%. J gave up 2 bases and V 8 bases, and 2 bases lay outside the gene matches. Germline V gene sequence: CDR1 LNHDA, CDR2 SQIVND (reference sequence). The CDR3 covers 14 residues. V usage is TRBV19 and J usage is TRBJ2-1, with 11 positions matching TRBD1. Sequenced input: PBMCs. The sequence was collected from a man aged 18 to 29 in good health and CMV-seropositive. The CDR3 loop reads CASRDRGTYNEQFF. The CDR3 DNA is TGTGCCAGTCGGGACAGGGGGACCTACAATGAGCAGTTCTTC.